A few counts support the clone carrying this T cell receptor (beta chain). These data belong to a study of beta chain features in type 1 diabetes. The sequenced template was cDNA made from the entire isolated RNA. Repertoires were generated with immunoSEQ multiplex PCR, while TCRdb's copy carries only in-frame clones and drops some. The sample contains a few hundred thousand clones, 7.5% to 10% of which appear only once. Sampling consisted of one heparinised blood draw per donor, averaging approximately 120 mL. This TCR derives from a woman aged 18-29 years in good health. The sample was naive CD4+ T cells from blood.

The CDR3 loop is CSVGELEGGEQFF. DNA for the CDR3: TGCAGCGTTGGAGAACTAGAAGGGGGTGAGCAGTTCTTC. V and J are TRBV29-1 and TRBJ2-1; perhaps TRBD1 as D (6 bases). CDR3 length: 13 amino acids. Trimming pared 4 bases from V and 9 bases from J, leaving 16 bases between. Looked up from germline, CDR1 is SQVTM and CDR2 is ANQGSEA.